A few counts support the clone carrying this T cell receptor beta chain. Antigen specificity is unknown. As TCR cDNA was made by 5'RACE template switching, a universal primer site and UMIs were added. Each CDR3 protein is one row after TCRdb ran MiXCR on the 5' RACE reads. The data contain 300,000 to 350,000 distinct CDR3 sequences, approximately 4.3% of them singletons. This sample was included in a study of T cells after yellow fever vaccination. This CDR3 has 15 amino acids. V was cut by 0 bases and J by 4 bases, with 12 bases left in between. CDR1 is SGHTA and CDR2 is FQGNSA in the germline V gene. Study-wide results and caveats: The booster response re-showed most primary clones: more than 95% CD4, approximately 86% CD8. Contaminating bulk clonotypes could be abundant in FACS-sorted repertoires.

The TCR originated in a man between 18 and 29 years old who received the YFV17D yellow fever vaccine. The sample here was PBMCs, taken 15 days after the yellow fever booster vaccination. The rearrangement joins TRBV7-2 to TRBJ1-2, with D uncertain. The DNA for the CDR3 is TGTGCCAGCAGCTTAGCCCCAGAAGGCTTCTATGGCTACACCTTC. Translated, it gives CASSLAPEGFYGYTF.